This TCR beta chain appears in the sequencing data of a study of blood T cell repertoires in COVID-19. Study-level information: Collection of acute and convalescent COVID-19 samples took place in the United States, Italy and Spain. Sample material is recorded as cDNA or gDNA derived from T cells, B-cell-depleted T cells, or PBMCs.

The CDR3 runs 17 residues. In the authors' workflow: Amplification with reference gene primers provided the estimates of nucleated cell counts. Only in-frame clones appear in the TCRdb table, and some are missing; sequencing was by immunoSEQ multiplex PCR. V and J calls and clone size are those listed in that table; D and trimming were worked out from the DNA. This sample has about 100,000 clones, with about 83% found just once. The TCR comes from a man between 65 and 85 years old with active or convalescent COVID-19. J is TRBJ2-7 and V is TRBV21-1; the D segment call TRBD2 is taken from the table without a DNA check. TRBV21-1 is a pseudogene locus. The specimen was peripheral blood. CDR3: CASRDAGGLTVSYEQYF. In DNA, the CDR3 is TGTGCCAGCAGGGACGCCGGGGGGCTGACAGTCTCCTACGAGCAGTACTTC.